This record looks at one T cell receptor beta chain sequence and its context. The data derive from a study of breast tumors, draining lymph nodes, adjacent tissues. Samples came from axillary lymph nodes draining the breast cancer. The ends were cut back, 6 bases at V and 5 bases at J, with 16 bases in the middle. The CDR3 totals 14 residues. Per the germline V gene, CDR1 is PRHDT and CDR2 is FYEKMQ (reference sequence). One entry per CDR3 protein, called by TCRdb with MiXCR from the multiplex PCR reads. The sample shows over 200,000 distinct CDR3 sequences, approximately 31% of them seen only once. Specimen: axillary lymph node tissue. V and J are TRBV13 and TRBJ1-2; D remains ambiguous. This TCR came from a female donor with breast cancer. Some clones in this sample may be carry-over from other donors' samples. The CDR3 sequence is CASSYPSAGYGYTF. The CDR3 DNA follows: TGTGCCAGCAGTTACCCGTCAGCGGGGTATGGCTACACCTTC.